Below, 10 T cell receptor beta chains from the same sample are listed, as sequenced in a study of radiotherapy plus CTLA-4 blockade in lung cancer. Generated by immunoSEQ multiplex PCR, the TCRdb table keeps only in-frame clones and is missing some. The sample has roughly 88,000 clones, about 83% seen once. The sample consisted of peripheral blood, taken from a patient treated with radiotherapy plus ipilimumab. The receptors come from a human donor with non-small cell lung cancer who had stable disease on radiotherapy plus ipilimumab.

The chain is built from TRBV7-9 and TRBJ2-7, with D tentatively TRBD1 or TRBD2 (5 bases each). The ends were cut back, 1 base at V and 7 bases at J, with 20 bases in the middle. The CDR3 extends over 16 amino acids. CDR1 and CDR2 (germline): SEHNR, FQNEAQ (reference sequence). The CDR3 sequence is CASSLGDEQVLREQYF. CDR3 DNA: TGTGCCAGCAGCTTAGGGGACGAACAAGTCCTACGGGAGCAGTACTTC.

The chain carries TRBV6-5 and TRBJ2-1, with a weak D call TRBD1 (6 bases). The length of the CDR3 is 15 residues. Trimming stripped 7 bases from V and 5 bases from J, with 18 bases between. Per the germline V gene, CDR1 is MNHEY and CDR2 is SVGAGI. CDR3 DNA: TGTGCCAGCACGGGCCAGGGGCTAAACAACAATGAGCAGTTCTTC. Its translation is CASTGQGLNNNEQFF.

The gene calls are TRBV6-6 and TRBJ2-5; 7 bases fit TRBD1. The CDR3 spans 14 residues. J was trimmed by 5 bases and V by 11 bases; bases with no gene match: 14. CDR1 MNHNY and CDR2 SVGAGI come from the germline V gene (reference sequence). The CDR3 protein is CAAQGQDLMETQYF. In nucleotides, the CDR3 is TGTGCCGCTCAAGGACAGGACCTAATGGAGACCCAGTACTTC.

CDR3 sequence (DNA): TGTGCCAGCAGTCGTGCCCACAGGGGGAACAACTATGGCTACACCTTC. This codes for CASSRAHRGNNYGYTF. The chain joins TRBV27 to TRBJ1-2; TRBD1 matches 8 bases. The junction had 10 bases not matched to a gene; V was cut back by 5 bases and J by 2 bases. Germline lookup yields CDR1 MNHEY and CDR2 SMNVEV (reference sequence). This CDR3 contains 16 residues.

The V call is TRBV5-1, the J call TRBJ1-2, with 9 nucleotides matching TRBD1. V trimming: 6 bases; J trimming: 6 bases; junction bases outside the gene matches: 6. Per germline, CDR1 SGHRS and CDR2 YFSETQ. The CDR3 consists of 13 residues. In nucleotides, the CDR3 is TGCGCCAGCATGCCGGGACAGGGAGATGGCTACACCTTC. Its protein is CASMPGQGDGYTF.

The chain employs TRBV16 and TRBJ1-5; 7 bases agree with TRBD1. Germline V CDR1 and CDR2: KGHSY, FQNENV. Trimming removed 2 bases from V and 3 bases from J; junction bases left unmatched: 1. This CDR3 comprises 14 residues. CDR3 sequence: CASSQTGVNQPQHF. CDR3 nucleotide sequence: TGTGCCAGCAGCCAAACAGGGGTCAATCAGCCCCAGCATTTT.

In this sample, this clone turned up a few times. The CDR3 loop reads CASGLSREVTDTQYF. CDR3 bases: TGTGCTAGTGGTTTAAGTAGAGAAGTCACAGATACGCAGTATTTT. The chain couples TRBV12-5 to TRBJ2-3, with no clear D. CDR3 size: 15 residues. Germline loops: CDR1 LGHNT, CDR2 FRNRAP. V was cut by 3 bases and J by 2 bases, with 12 bases left in between.

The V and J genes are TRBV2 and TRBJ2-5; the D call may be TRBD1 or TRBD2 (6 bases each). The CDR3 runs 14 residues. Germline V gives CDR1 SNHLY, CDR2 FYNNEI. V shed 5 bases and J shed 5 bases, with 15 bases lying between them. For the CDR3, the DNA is TGTGCCAGCAGTTTCGGAGGGGGGAGTGAGACCCAGTACTTC. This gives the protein CASSFGGGSETQYF.

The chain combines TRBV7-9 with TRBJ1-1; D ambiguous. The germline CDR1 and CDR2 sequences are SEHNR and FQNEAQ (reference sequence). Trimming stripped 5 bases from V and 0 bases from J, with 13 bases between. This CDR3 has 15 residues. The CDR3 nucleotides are TGTGCCAGCAGCCCCAGGTGGATGGTGAACACTGAAGCTTTCTTT. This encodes CASSPRWMVNTEAFF.

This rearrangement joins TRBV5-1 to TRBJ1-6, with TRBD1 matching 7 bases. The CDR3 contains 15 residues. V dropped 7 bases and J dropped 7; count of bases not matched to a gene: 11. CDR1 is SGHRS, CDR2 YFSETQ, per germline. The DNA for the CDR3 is TGCGCCAGCCCACCCGACAGGGACCTAAATTCACCCCTCCACTTT. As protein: CASPPDRDLNSPLHF.